The rows below give T cell receptor beta chains drawn from one sample of a study of cytomegalovirus exposure and HLA in healthy donors. TCRdb's table, derived via immunoSEQ multiplex PCR, lists solely in-frame clones and lacks some. This table holds around 89,000 clones, 65% to 80% found once. The sequenced sample consisted of PBMCs. The origin of the receptors is a man in his forties or fifties in good health and CMV-seronegative. Each CDR3 is given with its conserved first and last residue. Fields, in order: V gene, J gene, clone size, D gene, CDR3 protein, CDR3 DNA. The D gene is left open where the match is weak. Where a row states a size, it is once, few, many or the class of an expanded clone; other rows omit it.

TRBV5-4	TRBJ1-1	.	TRBD1	CASSFGQGSAEAFF	TGTGCCAGCAGCTTCGGACAGGGGTCTGCTGAAGCTTTCTTT
TRBV5-6	TRBJ2-5	.	.	CASSFVGTAGRETQYF	TGTGCCAGCAGCTTCGTAGGGACAGCGGGCCGGGAGACCCAGTACTTC
TRBV19	TRBJ1-2	.	.	CASSITYPYGYTF	TGTGCCAGTAGTATAACTTACCCCTATGGCTACACCTTC
TRBV11-3	TRBJ2-5	.	TRBD1	CASSLGTGWQETQYF	TGTGCCAGCAGCCTAGGGACAGGGTGGCAAGAGACCCAGTACTTC
TRBV28	TRBJ2-3	.	TRBD2	CASSLGGSTDTQYF	TGTGCCAGCAGTTTGGGGGGGTCCACAGATACGCAGTATTTT
TRBV28	TRBJ2-5	.	TRBD2	CASSFVFSGEETQYF	TGTGCCAGCAGTTTCGTATTTAGCGGGGAAGAGACCCAGTACTTC
TRBV6-5	TRBJ1-1	.	TRBD1	CASSSGTAYTEAFF	TGTGCCAGCAGTTCCGGGACAGCTTACACTGAAGCTTTCTTT
TRBV9	TRBJ2-3	few	TRBD2	CASSVDAGGTDTQYF	TGTGCCAGCAGCGTAGACGCGGGAGGCACAGATACGCAGTATTTT
TRBV5-4	TRBJ1-2	.	TRBD1	CASSRDSLYGYTF	TGTGCCAGCAGCCGGGACAGCCTCTATGGCTACACCTTC
TRBV5-4	TRBJ2-7	.	.	CASSTGYEQYF	TGTGCCAGCAGCACCGGGTACGAGCAGTACTTC
TRBV5-6	TRBJ2-6	.	TRBD1	CASSFGQGGSSGANVLTF	TGTGCCAGCAGCTTTGGACAGGGGGGGTCCTCTGGGGCCAACGTCCTGACTTTC
TRBV6-5	TRBJ2-1	.	TRBD1	CASSYSVGQAYNEQFF	TGTGCCAGCAGTTACTCGGTTGGACAGGCCTACAATGAGCAGTTCTTC
TRBV9	TRBJ1-2	once	.	CASSRDWTANYGYTF	TGTGCCAGCAGCAGAGACTGGACAGCTAACTATGGCTACACCTTC
TRBV10-3	TRBJ1-1	.	.	CAISDPTTLKSTAGDGEAFF	TGTGCCATCAGTGACCCGACTACCCTAAAATCCACAGCCGGGGATGGTGAAGCTTTCTTT
TRBV6-1	TRBJ2-1	.	.	CASSEGTRRGQFF	TGTGCCAGCAGCGAAGGGACACGGCGCGGGCAGTTCTTC
TRBV14	TRBJ2-5	once	TRBD1	CASSRLAGTGGRETQYF	TGTGCCAGCAGCCGTCTTGCCGGGACAGGGGGCCGGGAGACCCAGTACTTC
TRBV30	TRBJ2-3	once	.	CAWSPWTRGTDTQYF	TGTGCCTGGAGTCCGTGGACAAGGGGGACAGATACGCAGTATTTT
TRBV5-6	TRBJ2-7	.	TRBD1	CASSYSYRGSQSYEQYF	TGTGCCAGCAGCTACTCCTACAGGGGGTCCCAATCCTACGAGCAGTACTTC
TRBV13	TRBJ2-7	.	.	CASSLESLSLSYEQYF	TGTGCCAGCAGCTTAGAGAGTCTCTCCCTCTCCTACGAGCAGTACTTC
TRBV7-2	TRBJ1-1	.	.	CASRDSGLMNTEAFF	TGTGCCAGCAGAGACTCAGGGCTAATGAACACTGAAGCTTTCTTT
TRBV9	TRBJ2-1	.	TRBD2	CASSRPSGGQTYNEQFF	TGTGCCAGCAGCCGCCCCAGCGGGGGGCAAACCTACAATGAGCAGTTCTTC
TRBV27	TRBJ1-5	.	.	CASSLGVRQPQHF	TGTGCCAGCAGTTTAGGAGTGAGGCAGCCCCAGCATTTT
TRBV27	TRBJ1-2	.	.	CASSFGAPYGYTF	TGTGCCAGCAGTTTTGGGGCCCCATATGGCTACACCTTC
TRBV18	TRBJ1-3	.	.	CASSPSSFSGNTIYF	TGTGCCAGCTCGCCCAGTTCTTTCTCTGGAAACACCATATATTTT
TRBV27	TRBJ2-2	.	TRBD1	CASSLLVTGTTGELFF	TGTGCCAGCAGTTTATTGGTGACAGGGACCACCGGGGAGCTGTTTTTT
TRBV27	TRBJ2-2	.	TRBD2	CASSRSGTSSPGELFF	TGTGCCAGCAGTCGATCCGGGACTAGTTCCCCCGGGGAGCTGTTTTTT
TRBV11-2	TRBJ1-2	.	.	CASSLEWRADNYGYTF	TGTGCCAGCAGCTTAGAGTGGAGGGCGGACAACTATGGCTACACCTTC
TRBV28	TRBJ1-5	.	.	CASSLNGVSNQPQHF	TGTGCCAGCAGTTTAAACGGGGTGAGCAATCAGCCCCAGCATTTT
TRBV6-4	TRBJ1-5	.	.	CASSATENQPQHF	TGTGCCAGCAGTGCGACAGAAAATCAGCCCCAGCATTTT
TRBV19	TRBJ2-5	.	TRBD1	CASSPGQGKQETQYF	TGTGCCAGTAGCCCGGGACAGGGGAAACAAGAGACCCAGTACTTC
TRBV5-1	TRBJ2-7	.	.	CASSLAPPPSRPEQYF	TGCGCCAGCAGCTTGGCGCCCCCTCCATCGAGGCCCGAGCAGTACTTC
TRBV6-1	TRBJ1-2	.	TRBD1	CASSEGQGAYYGYTF	TGTGCCAGCAGTGAAGGACAGGGGGCGTACTATGGCTACACCTTC
TRBV2	TRBJ2-7	few	.	CASSVAELPYEQYF	TGTGCCAGCAGTGTAGCTGAACTGCCCTACGAGCAGTACTTC
TRBV9	TRBJ1-4	once	TRBD1	CASSVGQGINEKLFF	TGTGCCAGCAGCGTCGGACAGGGGATTAATGAAAAACTGTTTTTT
TRBV4-3	TRBJ2-3	.	TRBD1	CASSQGQGLGDTQYF	TGCGCCAGCAGCCAAGGACAGGGTTTAGGAGATACGCAGTATTTT
TRBV5-1	TRBJ2-5	few	.	CASSLDSRETQYF	TGCGCCAGCAGCCTGGACAGTCGGGAGACCCAGTACTTC
TRBV19	TRBJ1-2	.	TRBD1	CASSTGTGDYGYTF	TGTGCCAGTAGCACCGGGACAGGGGACTATGGCTACACCTTC
TRBV29-1	TRBJ2-1	.	TRBD1	CSGKWDRVGEQFF	TGCAGCGGCAAGTGGGACAGGGTTGGTGAGCAGTTCTTC
TRBV5-1	TRBJ1-5	.	TRBD1	CASSFGDRGTANSNQPQHF	TGCGCCAGCAGCTTCGGCGACAGGGGAACTGCTAATAGCAATCAGCCCCAGCATTTT
TRBV7-8	TRBJ2-6	once	.	CAVGRSGANVLTF	TGTGCCGTGGGGAGATCTGGGGCCAACGTCCTGACTTTC
TRBV5-8	TRBJ1-2	.	.	CASSFSGVHGYTF	TGTGCCAGCAGCTTTTCAGGGGTCCATGGCTACACCTTC
TRBV5-4	TRBJ1-2	.	.	CASSATDSNYGYTF	TGTGCCAGCAGCGCCACGGACAGCAACTATGGCTACACCTTC
TRBV6-4	TRBJ1-5	.	.	CASSDSERGGNQPQHF	TGTGCCAGCAGTGACTCGGAGAGGGGGGGAAATCAGCCCCAGCATTTT
TRBV27	TRBJ2-7	.	TRBD1	CARVSRQGTTYEQYF	TGTGCCAGAGTTTCCCGACAGGGAACAACCTACGAGCAGTACTTC
TRBV5-1	TRBJ2-7	.	.	CASSLEQGAYEQYF	TGCGCCAGCAGCTTGGAACAGGGTGCCTACGAGCAGTACTTC
TRBV10-3	TRBJ2-5	.	.	CAISDLNREETQYF	TGTGCCATCAGCGACCTTAACCGGGAGGAGACCCAGTACTTC
TRBV6-1	TRBJ2-7	few	.	CASSQAQNSYEQYF	TGTGCCAGCAGTCAGGCACAGAACTCCTACGAGCAGTACTTC
TRBV5-6	TRBJ2-1	.	.	CASSLQVSPYNEQFF	TGTGCCAGCAGCTTACAGGTGTCTCCCTACAATGAGCAGTTCTTC
TRBV4-3	TRBJ2-7	.	TRBD1	CASSQKAPGQGDEQYF	TGCGCCAGCAGCCAGAAGGCACCGGGACAGGGTGACGAGCAGTACTTC
TRBV7-8	TRBJ2-1	.	.	CASSFTLRDEQFF	TGTGCCAGCAGCTTTACTCTCCGCGATGAGCAGTTCTTC
TRBV6-5	TRBJ1-5	.	.	CASSSGSLNQPQHF	TGTGCCAGCAGTTCCGGGAGCCTCAATCAGCCCCAGCATTTT
TRBV7-9	TRBJ2-5	.	.	CASSSRQPKETQYF	TGTGCCAGCAGCTCCCGACAGCCCAAAGAGACCCAGTACTTC
TRBV7-8	TRBJ2-5	.	TRBD2	CASRTLAGGPYQETQYF	TGTGCCAGCAGGACCCTAGCGGGGGGGCCCTACCAAGAGACCCAGTACTTC
TRBV11-2	TRBJ2-7	.	.	CASSDIREWGLRQYF	TGTGCCAGCAGCGATATCCGGGAGTGGGGTCTAAGGCAGTACTTC
TRBV7-9	TRBJ1-1	.	TRBD1	CASSPAGQSNTEAFF	TGTGCCAGCAGCCCGGCGGGACAGTCGAACACTGAAGCTTTCTTT
TRBV11-2	TRBJ2-3	few	TRBD2	CASSLSRGGGTQYF	TGTGCCAGCAGCTTAAGCCGGGGGGGTGGTACGCAGTATTTT
TRBV9	TRBJ1-3	.	.	CASSAVEPEGTIYF	TGTGCCAGCAGCGCAGTGGAGCCCGAGGGCACCATATATTTT